Sequencing of this T cell receptor (beta chain) was carried out in a study of cytomegalovirus exposure and HLA in healthy donors. The PCR employed 60 Vbeta primers together with 13 Jbeta primers. The assay was immunoSEQ multiplex PCR, and TCRdb's table has in-frame clones only and misses some. The sample records around 160,000 clones, about 80% being singletons. From germline, CDR1 is SGHTA and CDR2 FQGNSA. V gave up 2 bases and J gave up 5 bases; unmatched junction bases: 1. The CDR3 spans 15 residues. This clone showed up just once. This chain connects TRBV7-2 to TRBJ2-1; 12 nucleotides agree with TRBD2. The sequencing sample was made of PBMCs. This TCR came from a man aged 50-59 years in good health and CMV-seropositive. CDR3 bases: TGTGCCAGCAGCTTAACTAGCGGGGGGAACAATGAGCAGTTCTTC. Encoded protein: CASSLTSGGNNEQFF. The entire variable domain, with the rest obtained from reference TRBV7-2 and TRBJ2-1, is as follows: GAGVSQSPSNKVTEKGKDVELRCDPISGHTALYWYRQSLGQGLEFLIYFQGNSAPDKSGLPSDRFSAERTGGSVSTLTIQRTQQEDSAVYLCASSLTSGGNNEQFFGPGTRLTVL.